One and the same sample provided the 18 T cell receptor beta chains below, sequenced in a study of naive and memory T cell subsets. Both TRBC1 and TRBC2 were covered by a beta constant-region primer of two equimolar oligonucleotides. Via MiXCR, TCRdb re-called the UMI-ligation and nested PCR reads, giving one row per CDR3 protein. This sample has around 160,000 distinct CDR3 sequences, with over 15% found just once. Sequenced input: naive CD4+ T cells from blood. The receptor source for this set is a human donor in good health.

This clonotype was found a few times. The chain couples TRBV18 to TRBJ2-3; D not resolved. Deletions cut 3 bases from V and 4 bases from J, with 8 bases between. This CDR3 is built from 13 residues. CDR1 is KGHSH and CDR2 is LQKENI in the germline V gene. The CDR3 bases are TGTGCCAGCTCACCGTCCGTGGCAGATACGCAGTATTTT. Translated, it gives CASSPSVADTQYF. The full variable domain, its missing parts supplied by reference TRBV18 and TRBJ2-3, is NAGVMQNPRHLVRRRGQEARLRCSPMKGHSHVYWYRQLPEEGLKFMVYLQKENIIDESGMPKERFSAEFPKEGPSILRIQQVVRGDSAAYFCASSPSVADTQYFGPGTRLTVL.

V usage is TRBV2 and J usage is TRBJ2-2; D is tentatively TRBD1 or TRBD2 (5 bases each). V dropped 6 bases and J dropped 4 bases, with 12 bases sitting between them. CDR1 is SNHLY, CDR2 FYNNEI, per germline. CDR3 length: 14 amino acids. DNA of the CDR3: TGTGCCAGCAGGCCCGGGACGTTCACCGGGGAGCTGTTTTTT. As protein: CASRPGTFTGELFF.

The gene calls are TRBV5-1 and TRBJ1-4; 10 bases agree with TRBD1. Trimming took 5 bases from V and 8 from J; bases not matched to a gene: 3. Germline V gene data show CDR1 as SGHRS and CDR2 as YFSETQ. The CDR3 consists of 13 residues. The CDR3 bases are TGCGCCAGCAGAATGGGACAGGGGGAAAAACTGTTTTTT. It codes for CASRMGQGEKLFF.

The chain has TRBV11-2 and TRBJ2-5; D not certain. Germline CDR1 reads SGHAT; CDR2 reads FQNNGV. Trimming left V 5 bases short and J 0 bases short, with 10 bases between. This CDR3 is built from 14 residues. CDR3 DNA: TGTGCCAGCAGCCTATCAGCGTACCAAGAGACCCAGTACTTC. Protein sequence: CASSLSAYQETQYF.

A word on this clonotype: The junction does not match germline at one end; this may be a read error. The genes are TRBV20-1 and TRBJ2-7; 7 bases map to TRBD2. The V gene's germline CDR1 is DFQATT and CDR2 SNEGSKA (reference sequence). CDR3 length: 13 residues. DNA for the CDR3: TGCAGTGCTAGAGTGGCGGGAGTCTACGAGCGGTACTTC. Protein: CSARVAGVYERYF.

The chain has TRBV29-1 and TRBJ2-1; D uncertain. This CDR3 spans 14 amino acids. V was clipped by 7 bases and J by 0 bases, with 13 bases between them. Germline loops: CDR1 SQVTM, CDR2 ANQGSEA. The CDR3 protein is CSAEDPSSYNEQFF. CDR3 DNA: TGCAGCGCCGAGGACCCAAGCTCCTACAATGAGCAGTTCTTC.

The CDR3 here is CASSVAGGTYNEQFF. CDR3 nucleotides: TGTGCCAGCAGCGTAGCGGGAGGCACCTACAATGAGCAGTTCTTC. The rearrangement links TRBV9 to TRBJ2-1, with 7 nucleotides matching TRBD2. Germline V CDR1 and CDR2: SGDLS, YYNGEE. CDR3 length: 15 residues. J was trimmed by 2 bases and V by 0 bases; bases with no gene match: 2. Complete variable domain (other parts from reference TRBV9 and TRBJ2-1): DSGVTQTPKHLITATGQRVTLRCSPRSGDLSVYWYQQSLDQGLQFLIQYYNGEERAKGNILERFSAQQFPDLHSELNLSSLELGDSALYFCASSVAGGTYNEQFFGPGTRLTVL.

This clonotype was observed a handful of times. In nucleotides, the CDR3 is TGTGCCAGCAGTTTCCGACAGGGCTCCTACGAGCAGTACTTC. Translating it yields CASSFRQGSYEQYF. This chain connects TRBV12-3 or TRBV12-4 to TRBJ2-7, with 7 nucleotides matching TRBD1. This CDR3 has 14 amino acids. V dropped 3 bases and J dropped 0; count of bases not matched to a gene: 2.

This clonotype was observed a handful of times. The V call is TRBV5-6, the J call TRBJ2-1; 11 positions match TRBD2. This CDR3 comprises 19 residues. The V segment lost 3 bases and the J segment 7 bases; nucleotides outside the gene matches: 18. The germline CDR1 and CDR2 sequences are SGHDT and YYEEEE. The CDR3 sequence is CASSWGGTAGTSGSNEQFF. The CDR3 DNA reads TGTGCCAGCAGCTGGGGGGGGACAGCCGGGACTAGCGGCTCGAATGAGCAGTTCTTC.

At least ten counts were recorded for this clonotype. V gene TRBV20-1 combines with J gene TRBJ2-2, with a tentative D call TRBD1 (5 bases). The germline V gene has CDR1 DFQATT and CDR2 SNEGSKA (reference sequence). The CDR3 runs to 14 residues. Trimming pared 3 bases from V and 11 bases from J, leaving 19 bases between. This CDR3 is CSASSTGSMPELFF. The DNA of the CDR3 is TGCAGTGCTAGTTCAACAGGTAGCATGCCCGAGCTGTTTTTT.

V and J are TRBV7-8 and TRBJ2-3; a possible D gene is TRBD2 (5 bases). CDR3 length: 15 amino acids. From germline, CDR1 is SGHVS and CDR2 FQNEAQ. The V end lost 3 bases, the J end lost 0 bases, and 10 bases lay between the germline ends. The CDR3 is CASSLWTPSTDTQYF. CDR3 nucleotides: TGTGCCAGCAGCTTGTGGACTCCTAGCACAGATACGCAGTATTTT.

This clonotype has only a few counts. The V and J genes are TRBV6-6 and TRBJ1-5; 8 bases align to TRBD1. The length of the CDR3 is 15 residues. The germline V gene encodes CDR1 MNHNY and CDR2 SVGAGI (reference sequence). The ends lost 4 bases at V and 6 bases at J; junction bases unmatched: 8. The CDR3, as DNA: TGTGCCAGCAGTTCTGAACAGGGGGTTACTCAGCCCCAGCATTTT. The encoded protein is CASSSEQGVTQPQHF.

This clonotype was seen many times. The chain couples TRBV6-5 to TRBJ2-1; 10 nucleotides line up with TRBD2. This CDR3 has 17 amino acids. Unmatched junction bases numbered 14, after V lost 4 bases and J lost 8 bases. Germline V gene data show CDR1 as MNHEY and CDR2 as SVGAGI. CDR3 region: CASSSFTTSGIGDEQFF. CDR3 nucleotide sequence: TGTGCCAGCAGTTCTTTCACTACTAGCGGGATAGGCGATGAGCAGTTCTTC.

This clonotype occurred many times. V usage is TRBV4-3 and J usage is TRBJ2-1; D is undetermined. The CDR3 loop spans 17 amino acids. Germline CDR1 reads LGHNA; CDR2 reads YSLEER. V was trimmed by 1 base and J by 0 bases, leaving 13 bases between them. The DNA for the CDR3 is TGCGCCAGCAGCCAAGCGGCAGCCAAGAGCTCCTACAATGAGCAGTTCTTC. Its translation: CASSQAAAKSSYNEQFF.

This sequence joins TRBV27 and TRBJ1-5; 7 nucleotides align to TRBD1. Germline loops: CDR1 MNHEY, CDR2 SMNVEV (reference sequence). Germline trimming cut 6 bases from V and 6 bases from J; bases unmatched to any gene: 8. There are 14 residues in the CDR3. The CDR3 DNA reads TGTGCCAGCAGCCCGACAGGGAGAGGTCAGCCCCAGCATTTT. Its translation is CASSPTGRGQPQHF.

This clonotype was detected many times. The genes are TRBV10-3 and TRBJ2-2, with TRBD2 identical over 14 bases. With V trimmed by 10 bases and J by 0 bases, 4 bases remained unmatched. This CDR3 contains 16 residues. Germline lookup yields CDR1 ENHRY and CDR2 SYGVKD. The CDR3 reads CATGTSGRANTGELFF. CDR3 in DNA: TGTGCCACCGGGACTAGCGGGAGAGCGAACACCGGGGAGCTGTTTTTT.

This clonotype was counted between two and nine times. The rearrangement joins TRBV6-6 to TRBJ1-5; perhaps TRBD1 as D (5 bases). CDR1 is MNHNY, CDR2 SVGAGI, per germline (reference sequence). CDR3 length: 19 amino acids. V lost 2 bases to trimming and J lost 5 bases, with 25 bases between them. The CDR3 sequence is CASSYLLKIERGVDQPQHF. The CDR3 coding sequence is TGTGCCAGCAGTTACCTTCTCAAGATTGAACGGGGGGTCGATCAGCCCCAGCATTTT.

Ten or more counts support this clonotype. The chain recombines TRBV29-1 with TRBJ2-5; weak D call: TRBD2 (5 bases). This CDR3 has 15 amino acids. Germline CDR1 SQVTM, CDR2 ANQGSEA. The V end was cut by 6 bases, the J end by 4 bases, with 21 bases between. The CDR3: CSVEVGVRTPETQYF. CDR3 nucleotide sequence: TGCAGCGTGGAGGTTGGGGTCCGGACTCCAGAGACCCAGTACTTC.